Detailed here is one TCR beta chain. The antigen this receptor binds is unknown. Per-base quality was not reported, and no clone a single base away is much larger than it. The sample belongs to a study of tumor-infiltrating lymphocytes in glioblastoma multiforme (dated by TCRdb to 2016 to 2017). For the study in its entirety: To find out whether intratumoral genomic heterogeneity fosters TIL diversity, the study jointly investigated somatic mutations, TIL diversity and immune response activity. Overall results and qualifications from the work: Because T cells carry unequal numbers of TCR transcripts, RNA-based TCR sequencing may distort clone frequencies. Generalizability was limited because only one glioblastoma patient was included in the TCR and somatic mutation analysis. The authors noted that sorting T cells into functional subsets, which was not done in the study, would be a future improvement.

The CDR3, from cysteine to phenylalanine, totals 12 residues. CDR3 DNA only is kept here, 36 bases in frame from base 1. V loses 3 bases of germline sequence and J loses 4 bases, and the interval between the two ends is 6 bases. For each of the nine to ten tumor samples, the AllPrep DNA/RNA mini kit was used to purify genomic DNA and total RNA simultaneously. Every RNA sample had an RNA integrity number above 6.5 and an OD 260/280 ratio above 1.9. A modified ARM-PCR protocol with multiple V-beta primers and a C-beta primer was used to build TCRB libraries from RNA via three nested multiplex PCR rounds. TCRB-specific cDNA was synthesized from roughly 0.48 ug total RNA with ProtoScript II Reverse Transcriptase and a C-beta primer. The description of the TCRB libraries did not include any unique molecular identifiers. In the third PCR, barcodes and adapters were added over roughly 24 cycles with Deep VentR (exo-) polymerase, after which 250-500 bp bands were gel purified. TCRB libraries were sequenced on an Illumina HiSeq 2500 with 250 bp paired-end reads. From the authors' description of their analysis: The reads were cleaned with Trimmomatic, merged with FLASH and assigned V, D and J segments with MiGEC before being analyzed in VDJtools. Repertoire diversity was quantified with the Shannon-Wiener diversity index calculated using VDJtools. TCRdb cleaned the public reads at Q25 with fastp, built clones with MiXCR and kept in-frame beta chains. Rows matching on CDR3 protein sequence are summarized as one entry with the most common DNA and genes. TCRdb assigned the V and J calls; the authors' analysis was not used. Present in this sample are 9,000 to 10,000 distinct CDR3 sequences, around 71% of which were seen just once. The ten largest account for about 54% of the sample.

This TCR came from a male donor with glioblastoma. The chain is encoded by TRBV12-3 or TRBV12-4 joined to TRBJ1-1; the D gene identity is not certain. The sample comprised brain tumor tissue. This receptor has the CDR3 CASSFAGTEAFF. The nucleotide sequence reads as follows: TGTGCCAGCAGTTTTGCGGGCACTGAAGCTTTCTTT.